This is a list of T cell receptor beta chains from one sample in a study of cytomegalovirus exposure and HLA in healthy donors. TCRdb keeps only in-frame clones here, not all; method: immunoSEQ multiplex PCR. Of fewer than 150,000 clones listed, roughly two thirds were seen once; the top ten hold about 8.3%. The sample consisted of PBMCs. The receptors here all came from a man younger than 35 in good health and CMV-seropositive. Both conserved end residues are part of each CDR3. The D gene is left open where the match is weak. Only part of the rows carry a size: once, few, many, or a class if the clone is expanded.

>13|.|TRBV2|TRBJ2-1|once
CASSGGGDNEQFF
TGTGCCAGCAGTGGAGGGGGGGACAATGAGCAGTTCTTC
>14|.|TRBV28|TRBJ1-5|.
CASKPWTVEQPQHF
TGTGCCAGCAAACCGTGGACAGTCGAGCAGCCCCAGCATTTT
>17|.|TRBV29-1|TRBJ1-6|.
CSVEVSRVSSYNSPLHF
TGCAGCGTTGAAGTCTCCAGGGTCAGCTCCTATAATTCACCCCTCCACTTT
>14|TRBD1|TRBV5-1|TRBJ1-2|.
CASSLQGAWGGYTF
TGCGCCAGCAGCCTCCAGGGGGCGTGGGGAGGCTACACCTTC
>15|.|TRBV7-6|TRBJ1-6|.
CASSLDAVNNSPLHF
TGTGCCAGCAGCTTAGATGCAGTCAATAATTCACCCCTCCACTTT
>13|.|TRBV5-1|TRBJ1-1|few
CASSLDRATEAFF
TGCGCCAGCAGCTTGGACAGGGCCACTGAAGCTTTCTTT
>15|.|TRBV5-4|TRBJ2-1|.
CASSTGQPGKDEQFF
TGTGCCAGCAGCACAGGACAGCCCGGTAAAGATGAGCAGTTCTTC
>12|.|TRBV7-9|TRBJ1-2|.
CASSRRMVGYTF
TGTGCCAGCAGCCGGAGGATGGTGGGCTACACCTTC
>13|TRBD1|TRBV18|TRBJ1-6|.
CASSDRANSPLHF
TGTGCCAGCTCCGACAGGGCCAATTCACCCCTCCACTTT
>16|TRBD1|TRBV7-9|TRBJ2-1|.
CASSFGDSSSYNEQFF
TGTGCCAGCAGCTTTGGGGACAGCAGCTCCTACAATGAGCAGTTCTTC
>13|.|TRBV5-1|TRBJ2-1|.
CASSLLGANEQFF
TGCGCCAGCAGCTTACTGGGGGCCAATGAGCAGTTCTTC
>14|.|TRBV5-1|TRBJ1-4|few
CASSRGPDSAKLFF
TGCGCCAGCAGCCGAGGACCGGACAGTGCGAAACTGTTTTTT
>13|.|TRBV6-5|TRBJ2-3|.
CASSGGKGDTQYF
TGTGCCAGCAGTGGGGGGAAAGGAGATACGCAGTATTTT
>19|.|TRBV7-8|TRBJ2-1|few
CASSLDGPSRGVGYNEQFF
TGTGCCAGCAGCTTAGACGGACCTTCCCGGGGAGTTGGGTACAATGAGCAGTTCTTC
>12|.|TRBV6-6|TRBJ1-3|.
CASKSSGNTIYF
TGTGCCAGTAAGAGCTCTGGAAACACCATATATTTT
>16|TRBD1|TRBV5-1|TRBJ1-4|few
CASSGGQAPSNEKLFF
TGCGCCAGCAGCGGGGGACAGGCGCCTTCTAATGAAAAACTGTTTTTT